This T cell receptor (beta chain) was identified during a study of early T cells in non-severe SARS-CoV-2 infection. Study-level background: Unsorted whole blood bulk RNA was sequenced, with unpaired chains.

Study-level results: Database matching using VDJdb favored anti-spike CD8 responses, with private and CD4 specificities left missing.

The sample holds many counts of this clonotype. The antigen is not known. Molecules of cDNA were individually given unique molecular identifiers that were attached to them. TCRdb re-called the 5' RACE reads through MiXCR, storing one row per CDR3 protein. The sample includes roughly 90,000 distinct CDR3 sequences, over 12% of them seen just once. The CDR3 sequence is 14 residues long. V was trimmed by 5 bases and J by 6 bases, leaving 14 bases between them. Germline assignment: CDR1 SGDLS and CDR2 YYNGEE. This TCR was sampled from an adult who was a healthcare worker with PCR-confirmed SARS-CoV-2 infection or an uninfected control (not recorded which). Sequenced input: whole blood. The chain uses TRBV9 and TRBJ2-2; no clear D. The CDR3 nucleotides read TGTGCCAGCAGACCGCTATCAGGAGCCGGGGAGCTGTTTTTT. This gives the protein CASRPLSGAGELFF.